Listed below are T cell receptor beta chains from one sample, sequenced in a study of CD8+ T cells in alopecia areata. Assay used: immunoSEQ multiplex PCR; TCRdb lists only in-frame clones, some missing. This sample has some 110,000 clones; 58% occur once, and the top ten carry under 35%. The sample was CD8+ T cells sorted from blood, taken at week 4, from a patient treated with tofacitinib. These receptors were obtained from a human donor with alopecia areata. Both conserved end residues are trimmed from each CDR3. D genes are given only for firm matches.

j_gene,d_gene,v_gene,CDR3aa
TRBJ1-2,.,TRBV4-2,ASSQSRAEGYGYT
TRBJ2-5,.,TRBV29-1,SVEEPYQETQY
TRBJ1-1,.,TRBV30,AWSVGGEAF
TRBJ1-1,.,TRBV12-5,ASGLGGEVTEAF
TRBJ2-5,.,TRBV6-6,ASSYIRSQETQY
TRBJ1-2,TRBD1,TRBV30,AWTQGTGDGYT
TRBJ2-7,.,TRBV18,ASSPIPGLSYEQY
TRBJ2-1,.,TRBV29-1,SVGSSYNEQF
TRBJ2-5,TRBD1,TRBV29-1,SVPLPGQGTGETQY
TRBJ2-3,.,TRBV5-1,ASSLSQGLTDTQY
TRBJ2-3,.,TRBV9,ASSAELRTDTQY
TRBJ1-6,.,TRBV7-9,ASSLADYNSPLH
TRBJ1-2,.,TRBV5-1,ASSLAEDPNYGYT
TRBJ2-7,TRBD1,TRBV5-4,ASSFGTGAPYEQY
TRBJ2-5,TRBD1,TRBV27,ASSLTGGAETQY
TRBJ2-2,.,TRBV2,ASSDGLAGELF
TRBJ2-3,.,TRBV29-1,SVEAESPDTQY
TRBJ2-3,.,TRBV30,AWTGGGTGLY
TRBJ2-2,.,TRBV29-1,SSSANTGELF
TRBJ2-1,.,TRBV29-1,SEEGAGLYNEQF
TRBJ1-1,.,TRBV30,AWGIGTEAF
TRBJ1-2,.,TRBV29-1,SVDTGYGYT
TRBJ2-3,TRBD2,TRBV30,AWAGLAYTDTQY
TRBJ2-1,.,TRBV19,ASNWGAAYNEQF
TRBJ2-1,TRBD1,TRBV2,ASSGQDNEQF
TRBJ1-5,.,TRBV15,ATSRDRDQPQH
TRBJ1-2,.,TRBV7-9,ATTYRPEVTYGYT
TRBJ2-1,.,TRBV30,AWSSGGSNEQF
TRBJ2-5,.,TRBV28,ASSWTLGAGALPRETQY
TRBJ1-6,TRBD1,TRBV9,ASSVSTGDSPLH
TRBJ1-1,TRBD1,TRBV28,ASSLPQGAVDTEAF
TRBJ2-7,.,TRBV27,ASSLSSFGYEQY
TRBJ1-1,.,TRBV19,AWSHFNTEAF
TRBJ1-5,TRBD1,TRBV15,TTSRARTGSQPQH
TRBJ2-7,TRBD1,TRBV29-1,SVGTGRPYEQY
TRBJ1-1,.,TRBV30,AWSPTGEGKRAF
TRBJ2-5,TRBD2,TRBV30,AWSVTSGEETQY
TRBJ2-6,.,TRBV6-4,ASSEGGSGANVLT
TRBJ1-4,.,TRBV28,ASSLPEGLGEKLF
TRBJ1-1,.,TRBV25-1,ASSEDRTEAF
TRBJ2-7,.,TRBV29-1,SVPRGGGEGEQY
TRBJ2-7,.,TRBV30,AWTGENYEQY
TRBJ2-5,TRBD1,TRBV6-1,ASSFVDRIQETQY
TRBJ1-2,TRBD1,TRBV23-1,ASSRWDSVYEGYT
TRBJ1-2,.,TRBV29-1,SVNKGKGGYT
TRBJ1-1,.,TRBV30,AWSVADRADTEAF
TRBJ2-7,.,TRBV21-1,ASSKGPTTDYEQY
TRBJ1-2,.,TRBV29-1,SVLTDYGYT
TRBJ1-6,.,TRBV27,ASSNSRYNSPLH
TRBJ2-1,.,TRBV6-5,ASSLGGENNEQF
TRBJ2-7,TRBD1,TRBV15,ATQGDLTYEQY
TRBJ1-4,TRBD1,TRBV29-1,SVIQGPEKLF
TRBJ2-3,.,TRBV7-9,ASSQEWTKQY
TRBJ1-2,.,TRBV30,AWNDWGGANYGYT